Listed below are T cell receptor beta chains from one sample, sequenced in a study of blood T cell repertoires in COVID-19. Clones were read by immunoSEQ multiplex PCR, and TCRdb kept only the in-frame ones, dropping some. The sample has some 200,000 clones; 81% are singletons. The sample comprised PBMCs or T cells enriched from blood (not recorded which). The receptors stem from a woman aged 45 to 65 with acute COVID-19. CDR3s include the opening cysteine and the closing phenylalanine or tryptophan. A D gene is named only where the DNA matches it firmly. Size values are once, few and many counts, or a class for expanded clones, and some rows have none.

>NA|TRBJ2-1|TRBV30|TRBD2
TGTGCCTGGAGTATACTGTCTAGCGGGAGGGCCAGTTGGGGCTACAATGAGCAGTTCTTC
CAWSILSSGRASWGYNEQFF
>NA|TRBJ1-2|TRBV5-1|TRBD1
TGCGCCAGCAGCTCCACCCTATCTCTAGCGGACAGGGTGCGTGGCTACACCTTC
CASSSTLSLADRVRGYTF
>NA|TRBJ1-5|TRBV28|TRBD1
TGTGCCAGCAGACCCCGGGACAGGGACCAGCCCCAGCATTTT
CASRPRDRDQPQHF
>NA|TRBJ2-1|TRBV19|NA
TGTGCCAGTACCTACCGAGAGGGAGTGGGTTACAATGAGCAGTTCTTC
CASTYREGVGYNEQFF
>NA|TRBJ1-2|TRBV20-1|NA
TGCAGTGCCCAGCCGGGCTATGGCTACACCTTC
CSAQPGYGYTF
>NA|TRBJ2-2|TRBV5-1|NA
TGCGCCAGCAGCTTGGACAGCCCTGGGGAGCTGTTTTTT
CASSLDSPGELFF
>NA|TRBJ1-4|TRBV5-1|NA
TGCGCCAGCAGTACAGGGTACACTAATGAAAAACTGTTTTTT
CASSTGYTNEKLFF
>NA|TRBJ1-2|TRBV6-2/TRBV6-3|NA
TGTGCCAGCAGTTACTCGCGGGGAATAGTCTATGGCTACACCTTC
CASSYSRGIVYGYTF
>NA|TRBJ2-3|TRBV5-1|NA
TGCGCCAGCAGCTTGGACCAGGTTAGCACAGATACGCAGTATTTT
CASSLDQVSTDTQYF
>NA|TRBJ2-3|TRBV7-8|NA
TGTGCCAGCAGCTTCGGGGGTACAGATACGCAGTATTTT
CASSFGGTDTQYF
>NA|TRBJ2-7|TRBV5-1|TRBD1
TGCGCCAGCAGCACGACAGGGTTCGGCTACGAGCAGTACTTC
CASSTTGFGYEQYF
>NA|TRBJ2-5|TRBV18|NA
TGTGCCAGCTCGAATCTTGGAGGTACGTCGGAGACCCAGTACTTC
CASSNLGGTSETQYF
>few|TRBJ1-5|TRBV19|NA
TGTGCCAGTAGTATTGGGAGATCTCTCAATCAGCCCCAGCATTTT
CASSIGRSLNQPQHF
>NA|TRBJ2-7|TRBV28|TRBD1
TGTGCCAGCAGTCCCCCGGGACAGGGGGTCCACGAGCAGTACTTC
CASSPPGQGVHEQYF
>few|TRBJ2-1|TRBV6-5|TRBD2
TGTGCCACCATTCTAGCGGGGGGCTACAATGAGCAGTTCTTC
CATILAGGYNEQFF
>NA|TRBJ2-7|TRBV7-9|NA
TGTGCCAGCAGCTTACGAGTGGAGACAGGCGCCTACGAGCAGTACTTC
CASSLRVETGAYEQYF
>many|TRBJ1-2|TRBV3-1/TRBV3-2|NA
TGTGCCAGCAGCCAAGATTTAGGCGGTCTCGGCTACACCTTC
CASSQDLGGLGYTF
>NA|TRBJ2-2|TRBV19|NA
TGTGCCAGTAGTAGGCCAGGGGCGTCCGGGGAGCTGTTTTTT
CASSRPGASGELFF
>NA|TRBJ2-4|TRBV5-4|NA
TGTGCCAGCAGCTTGGCCTACAGGGACGACATTCAGTACTTC
CASSLAYRDDIQYF
>once|TRBJ2-3|TRBV28|TRBD2
TGTGCCAGCAGTTGGGCGGGGAGGGGCACAGATACGCAGTATTTT
CASSWAGRGTDTQYF
>once|TRBJ1-6|TRBV9|NA
TGTGCCAGCAGCGTAGAACAGAGTAATTCACCCCTCCACTTT
CASSVEQSNSPLHF
>NA|TRBJ1-2|TRBV19|NA
TGTGCCAGTAGTTATAGCGGGCAAGCGGGCTATGGCTACACCTTC
CASSYSGQAGYGYTF
>NA|TRBJ1-4|TRBV23-1|NA
TGCGCCAGCATCAGACAGGTGGGATGTAATGAAAAACTGTTTTTT
CASIRQVGCNEKLFF
>NA|TRBJ2-4|TRBV28|TRBD2
TGTGCCAGCAGTTTTCGGCTAGCGGGAGTAGCCAAAAACATTCAGTACTTC
CASSFRLAGVAKNIQYF
>NA|TRBJ1-1|TRBV19|NA
TGTGCCAGTACCCCAGCGGGGGTAAGGACTGAAGCTTTCTTT
CASTPAGVRTEAFF
>NA|TRBJ1-2|TRBV25-1|TRBD1
TGTGCCAGCAGTGAATCCAGGGGGCTTAATAACTATGGCTACACCTTC
CASSESRGLNNYGYTF
>once|TRBJ2-3|TRBV6-5|NA
TGTGCCTGTGGGGGGCGGGAGACGGGGACAGATACGCAGTATTTT
CACGGRETGTDTQYF
>NA|TRBJ1-5|TRBV19|NA
TGTGCCGCCCCCGGGTCCTTACGGCGAGGCAATCAGCCCCAGCATTTT
CAAPGSLRRGNQPQHF
>NA|TRBJ2-7|TRBV28|TRBD1
TGTGCCAGCAGTTTACAGGGGACAGGGAACGACGAGCAGTACTTC
CASSLQGTGNDEQYF
>NA|TRBJ2-1|TRBV7-2|TRBD1
TGTGCCAGCAGCGCAGTCGGGACAGTATCTAATGAGCAGTTCTTC
CASSAVGTVSNEQFF
>once|TRBJ1-2|TRBV5-8|NA
TGTGCCAGCAGCTCCTCCTCCGGGACAAAAAGGGACTATGGCTACACCTTC
CASSSSSGTKRDYGYTF
>once|TRBJ1-5|TRBV28|TRBD1
TGTGCCAGCAGTTTTTGGACAGGGACAGGGGCGAGACAGCCCCAGCATTTT
CASSFWTGTGARQPQHF
>once|TRBJ2-7|TRBV12-3/TRBV12-4|TRBD1
TGTGCCAGCAGACAGGGGGGCTCCGAGCAGTACTTC
CASRQGGSEQYF
>once|TRBJ1-2|TRBV18|NA
TGTGCCAGCTCACTTACAGCGAAGGGGGATGGCTACACCTTC
CASSLTAKGDGYTF
>NA|TRBJ2-6|TRBV4-3|TRBD1
TGCGCCAGCAGCCCTGGGACAGGGGGCGCTGGGGCCAACGTCCTGACTTTC
CASSPGTGGAGANVLTF
>NA|TRBJ2-1|TRBV4-1|NA
TGCGCCAGCAGCCAAGAAGGACAGTTAAACCCCCGATTTAATTACAATGAGCAGTTCTTC
CASSQEGQLNPRFNYNEQFF
>NA|TRBJ1-3|TRBV7-2|NA
TGTGCCAGCAGCCGGGGGGCCGGGACTGGAAACACCATATATTTT
CASSRGAGTGNTIYF
>NA|TRBJ1-1|TRBV19|NA
TGTGCCAGTAGTAGACAACCCAGGGCTGAAGCTTTCTTT
CASSRQPRAEAFF
>NA|TRBJ2-7|TRBV5-1|TRBD1
TGCGCCAGCAGCTTGGCCCCAACCGGGACAGACGAGCAGTACTTC
CASSLAPTGTDEQYF
>NA|TRBJ1-2|TRBV7-2|NA
TGTGCCAGCAGCTTAGGGGGAGGGCCCTATGGCTACACCTTC
CASSLGGGPYGYTF
>once|TRBJ1-2|TRBV10-3|TRBD1
TGTGCCATCAGTGACCTCTTCGGACAGGGATACTATGGCTACACCTTC
CAISDLFGQGYYGYTF
>NA|TRBJ2-5|TRBV2|TRBD2
TGTGCCAGCATACTAGCGGAGGAACAAGAGACCCAGTACTTC
CASILAEEQETQYF
>NA|TRBJ2-1|TRBV4-1|TRBD2
TGCGCCAGCAGCCGGGGGCGGGCTAGCGGGGGGAGCAATGAGCAGTTCTTC
CASSRGRASGGSNEQFF
>NA|TRBJ2-7|TRBV7-2|TRBD2
TGTGCCAGCAGCTCGACTAGCGGGATCGCCTACGAGCAGTACTTC
CASSSTSGIAYEQYF
>NA|TRBJ1-1|TRBV24-1|NA
TGTGCCACCAGTCCTCAGGCCGGCACTGAAGCTTTCTTT
CATSPQAGTEAFF
>NA|TRBJ1-3|TRBV6-1|NA
TGTGCCAGCAGTGAAGCGGGGGGGGCTGCTGGAAACACCATATATTTT
CASSEAGGAAGNTIYF
>NA|TRBJ1-1|TRBV9|NA
TGTGCCAGCAGCTTCCGACAGACCATGAACACTGAAGCTTTCTTT
CASSFRQTMNTEAFF
>many|TRBJ2-1|TRBV11-2|NA
TGTGCCAGCAGCCCATCCAGGACTCTAAACAATGAGCAGTTCTTC
CASSPSRTLNNEQFF
>NA|TRBJ1-4|TRBV19|NA
TGTGCCACAAGGGGACAATTTGCCGAAAAACTGTTTTTT
CATRGQFAEKLFF
>NA|TRBJ2-5|TRBV7-2|NA
TGTGCCAGCAGCTTAGGGGCAGGGAATAACCAAGGGACCCAGTACTTC
CASSLGAGNNQGTQYF
>NA|TRBJ2-3|TRBV3-1/TRBV3-2|NA
TGTGCCAGCAGCCACGCCCCTGGGACTTCAGATACGCAGTATTTT
CASSHAPGTSDTQYF
>NA|TRBJ2-7|TRBV3-1/TRBV3-2|TRBD2
TGTGCCAGCAGCTATTCTAGCGGGGGGGCCTACGAGCAGTACTTC
CASSYSSGGAYEQYF
>NA|TRBJ2-7|TRBV7-8|NA
TGTGCCAGCAGCTTAGCGGGGGGTTCCTACGAGCAGTACTTC
CASSLAGGSYEQYF
>NA|TRBJ2-1|TRBV2|TRBD2
TGTGCCAGCAGTGAAACAGGACTAGGGATTGGTGAGCAGTTCTTC
CASSETGLGIGEQFF
>few|TRBJ2-7|TRBV11-2|NA
TGTGCCAGCAGATATGGGGGGAGCAAGAACGAGCAGTACTTC
CASRYGGSKNEQYF
>NA|TRBJ2-7|TRBV5-1|TRBD2
TGCGCCAGCAGATCTATAGCGGGAGTCACGCGTGAGCAGTACTTC
CASRSIAGVTREQYF
>many|TRBJ2-7|TRBV19|TRBD1
TGTGCCAGTAGTCCTCACGACCCGGGACAGGGGTCCTACGAGCAGTACTTC
CASSPHDPGQGSYEQYF
>few|TRBJ2-7|TRBV28|NA
TGTGCCAGCAGTTTAGAGACAGCCGAGAGCTACGAGCAGTACTTC
CASSLETAESYEQYF